What follows describes a single T cell receptor beta chain. Its antigen is still unknown. This sample is part of a study of identical twins. General study results and limits: Beta out-of-frame sequences showed weaker excess twin sharing.

TCRdb recomputed calls from the 5' RACE reads with MiXCR, one row per CDR3 protein. The sample records some 710,000 distinct CDR3 sequences, less than 7% being singletons. The ends were cut back, 4 bases at V and 2 bases at J, with 9 bases in the middle. The V gene's germline CDR1 is ENHRY and CDR2 SYGVKD. The CDR3 covers 13 residues. Sequencing was carried out using naive T cells sorted from blood. The TCR comes from a man aged 18 to 30 in good health. The chain links TRBV10-3 to TRBJ2-7, with D unresolved. The DNA of the CDR3 is TGTGCCATCAGTGTTGGTCTCCCCTACGAGCAGTACTTC. It encodes CAISVGLPYEQYF.